Listed here are 27 T cell receptor beta chains from one sample, sequenced in a study of T-cell reconstitution after alpha-beta-depleted transplantation in children. Unique molecular identifiers tagged the TCRbeta library. TCRdb fed the PCR reads into MiXCR, producing one record per CDR3 protein. Among about 400,000 distinct CDR3 sequences listed, roughly 17% were seen once. This material consisted of PBMCs, mostly from graft donor cells, taken 360 days after TCRalphabeta/CD19-depleted stem cell transplant. These receptors originate from a boy less than two years old who had a stem cell transplant for Wiskott-Aldrich syndrome, so the T cells may come from the graft donor.

This clonotype was detected a few times. The chain couples TRBV5-1 to TRBJ2-2, with 7 positions matching TRBD2. The CDR3 is 15 residues long. Looked up from germline, CDR1 is SGHRS and CDR2 is YFSETQ. The V and J ends lost 1 base and 6 bases, in that order; junction bases with no gene match: 6. The CDR3 loop reads CASSLRLAAAGELFF. In DNA form, the CDR3 reads TGCGCCAGCAGCTTGAGACTAGCAGCCGCCGGGGAGCTGTTTTTT.

The chain uses TRBV7-9 and TRBJ2-2; 7 nucleotides match TRBD1. CDR1 is SEHNR and CDR2 is FQNEAQ in the germline V gene (reference sequence). The CDR3 runs 16 residues. After removal of 1 base from V and 5 bases from J, the junction contained 7 bases not matched to a gene. The CDR3 sequence: CASSLVSQTGTGELFF. The CDR3 DNA sequence: TGTGCCAGCAGCTTAGTATCCCAGACAGGGACCGGGGAGCTGTTTTTT.

This clonotype has at least ten counts. The V call is TRBV10-3, the J call TRBJ2-1; D is ambiguous. This CDR3 has 13 residues. Germline CDR1 and CDR2: ENHRY and SYGVKD. V lost 3 bases and J 4 bases, leaving 7 bases between the germline ends. The CDR3 DNA reads TGTGCCATCAGTGACCAGGTATACAATGAGCAGTTCTTC. This gives the protein CAISDQVYNEQFF.

This clonotype was recorded once. J is TRBJ2-2 and V is TRBV29-1, with D perhaps given as TRBD1 or TRBD2 (5 bases each). From germline, CDR1 is SQVTM and CDR2 ANQGSEA. The V end lost 4 bases, the J end lost 2 bases, and 11 bases lay between the germline ends. This CDR3 has 14 amino acids. The CDR3 region has the DNA TGCAGCGTTGCCGGGACCGACAACACCGGGGAGCTGTTTTTT. Its translation is CSVAGTDNTGELFF.

This clonotype was detected only a few times. The rearrangement links TRBV5-1 to TRBJ2-2, with D possibly TRBD1 on 6 matching bases. V lost 6 bases, J lost 2 bases, and 14 bases lay in between. This CDR3 has 15 residues. Per the germline V gene, CDR1 is SGHRS and CDR2 is YFSETQ. The chain's CDR3 is CASNLGTLNTGELFF. The CDR3 DNA reads TGCGCCAGCAACCTCGGGACACTTAACACCGGGGAGCTGTTTTTT.

This clonotype appeared a few times. The chain employs TRBV4-3 and TRBJ2-7; D remains ambiguous. Trimming shortened V by 0 bases and J by 2 bases, and 14 bases separated the two germline ends. The CDR3 consists of 16 residues. Germline CDR1 and CDR2: LGHNA and YSLEER. The CDR3 coding sequence is TGCGCCAGCAGCCAAGATCGGAGACACCCGACCTACGAGCAGTACTTC. It is translated as CASSQDRRHPTYEQYF.

This clonotype turned up a few times. The chain is built from TRBV29-1 and TRBJ1-3, with D unresolved. This CDR3 has 14 residues. Germline loops: CDR1 SQVTM, CDR2 ANQGSEA. Deletions cut 5 bases from V and 0 bases from J, with 11 bases between. DNA for the CDR3: TGCAGCGTTTTAGCCCGCGGCTCTGGAAACACCATATATTTT. As protein: CSVLARGSGNTIYF.

This chain connects TRBV7-8 to TRBJ1-2; D ambiguous. CDR1 is SGHVS and CDR2 is FQNEAQ in the germline V gene. CDR3 size: 13 residues. V was shortened by 1 base and J by 3 bases, with 6 bases between the two germline ends. The DNA for the CDR3 is TGTGCCAGCAGCTTAGTCGTGGACTATGGCTACACCTTC. It translates to CASSLVVDYGYTF. Together with reference TRBV7-8 and TRBJ1-2, the CDR3 gives the full variable domain: GAGVSQSPRYKVAKRGQDVALRCDPISGHVSLFWYQQALGQGPEFLTYFQNEAQLDKSGLPSDRFFAERPEGSVSTLKIQRTQQEDSAVYLCASSLVVDYGYTFGSGTRLTVV.

This chain joins TRBV6-2 or TRBV6-3 and TRBJ1-1; unclear D gene. Germline values: CDR1 MNHEY, CDR2 SVGEGT. Trimming left V 5 bases short and J 8 bases short, with 9 bases between. The CDR3 runs 11 residues. DNA of the CDR3: TGTGCCAGCAGTCAAGGGCAGGAAGCTTTCTTT. Translated: CASSQGQEAFF.

The chain employs TRBV7-2 and TRBJ2-3; 11 bases are a match to TRBD2. In germline, CDR1 is SGHTA, CDR2 FQGNSA. Trimming cost V 3 bases and J 1 base; bases outside gene matches: 3. This CDR3 region has 16 residues. The CDR3, as DNA: TGTGCCAGCAGCTTTAGCGGGAGGGGGCGCACAGATACGCAGTATTTT. Translation gives CASSFSGRGRTDTQYF.

This clonotype came up a few times. The chain is built from TRBV7-6 and TRBJ2-5, with 7 bases lining up with TRBD2. Per the germline V gene, CDR1 is SGHVS and CDR2 is FNYEAQ. V lost 3 bases, J lost 0 bases, and 10 bases stayed unmatched. The CDR3 runs 17 residues. The CDR3 protein is CASSFQAGLTYQETQYF. The DNA of the CDR3 is TGTGCCAGCAGCTTTCAAGCGGGACTGACATACCAAGAGACCCAGTACTTC.

The chain recombines TRBV10-1 with TRBJ2-7, with 9 bases that match TRBD1. This CDR3 contains 16 residues. J was trimmed by 5 bases and V by 10 bases; bases with no gene match: 18. CDR1 and CDR2 (germline): WNHNN, SYGVQD (reference sequence). The CDR3 spells CATTITGTGKGDEQYF. The CDR3, as DNA: TGCGCCACCACAATTACAGGGACAGGGAAGGGGGACGAGCAGTACTTC.

The chain joins TRBV21-1 to TRBJ2-7; the DNA was not used to check the table's D call, TRBD2. TRBV21-1 is deemed a pseudogene. The CDR3 loop spans 14 amino acids. The DNA for the CDR3 is TGTGCCAGCAGGGGGAAGCGGACTAGCTACGAGCAGTACTTC. Its protein product is CASRGKRTSYEQYF.

The sample holds a few counts of this clonotype. The chain has TRBV7-2 and TRBJ2-5; tentative D call: TRBD2 (5 bases). This CDR3 has 13 residues. V shed 6 bases and J shed 5 bases, with 13 bases lying between them. Germline V lookup: CDR1 SGHTA, CDR2 FQGNSA. The CDR3 bases are TGTGCCAGCAGGAGAGGGTGGGCGGAGACCCAGTACTTC. This sequence encodes CASRRGWAETQYF.

This clonotype was found once. The rearrangement joins TRBV4-2 to TRBJ2-7; 10 positions agree with TRBD2. The CDR3 consists of 15 residues. V was pared by 1 base and J by 3 bases, with 3 bases of the junction left unmatched. The germline V gene encodes CDR1 LGHNA and CDR2 YNFKEQ. The CDR3 DNA reads as TGTGCCAGCAGCCAAGCGGCTAGCGGGGGCTACGAGCAGTACTTC. It codes for CASSQAASGGYEQYF.

This clonotype has a handful of counts. This rearrangement joins TRBV4-3 to TRBJ2-5; perhaps TRBD2 as D (6 bases). V lost 4 bases and J lost 1, with 10 bases in between. Germline assignment: CDR1 LGHNA and CDR2 YSLEER. This CDR3 comprises 14 residues. CDR3 sequence (DNA): TGCGCCAGCAGCCGGGGGGACGGCCAAGAGACCCAGTACTTC. Translating it yields CASSRGDGQETQYF.

This clonotype was observed a handful of times. This CDR3 is CASSRLGNTEAFF. DNA of the CDR3: TGTGCCAGCAGTAGGCTGGGGAACACTGAAGCTTTCTTT. V gene TRBV12-3 or TRBV12-4 combines with J gene TRBJ1-1; no definite D call. V lost 5 bases and J 1 base, leaving 8 bases between the germline ends. This CDR3 has 13 amino acids.

A few counts support this clonotype. The CDR3 reads CAAEYSTGELFF. CDR3 nucleotide sequence: TGTGCCGCTGAGTATTCCACCGGGGAGCTGTTTTTT. This chain uses TRBV7-9 with TRBJ2-2, with D unresolved. V shed 11 bases and J shed 4 bases, with 11 bases lying between them. Germline loops: CDR1 SEHNR, CDR2 FQNEAQ (reference sequence). The CDR3 runs to 12 residues.

Turning to this clonotype: This likely comes from a read error, as the CDR3 has no conserved phenylalanine or tryptophan at its end. This rearrangement joins TRBV10-3 to TRBJ2-1, with TRBD1 matching 8 bases. Germline V gene data show CDR1 as ENHRY and CDR2 as SYGVKD. Trimming cost V 1 base and J 2 bases; bases outside gene matches: 4. The CDR3 spans 16 residues. In DNA form, the CDR3 reads TGTGCCATCAGTGAGTATGGCAGGGGGCCCTACAATGAGCAGTTCTTA. It encodes CAISEYGRGPYNEQFL.

This clonotype was seen a handful of times. CDR3 DNA sequence: TGTGCCAGCAGCTGGTTGGATGCAGGAAGCTATGGCTACACCTTC. It yields the protein CASSWLDAGSYGYTF. The rearrangement uses TRBV5-4 and TRBJ1-2; D uncertain. The V gene's germline CDR1 is SGHNT and CDR2 YYREEE (reference sequence). The CDR3 consists of 15 residues. V lost 3 bases, J lost 4 bases, and 16 bases lay in between.

This clonotype has more than one count but fewer than ten. The CDR3 DNA is TGTGCCAGCAGTGACCGGGACAGGAGGAGACCTAGCGGGGCCAACGTCCTGACTTTC. This translates into CASSDRDRRRPSGANVLTF. The J gene is TRBJ2-6, the V gene TRBV12-3 or TRBV12-4; TRBD1 aligns across 8 bases. The CDR3 spans 19 residues. Trimming took 5 bases from V and 4 from J; bases not matched to a gene: 16.

This clonotype was detected a few times. CDR3 bases: TGCGCCAGCAGCTTCGGGAAAGCGAACACCGGGGAGCTGTTTTTT. Translated, it gives CASSFGKANTGELFF. The chain has TRBV5-1 and TRBJ2-2; perhaps TRBD2 as D (5 bases). Per the germline V gene, CDR1 is SGHRS and CDR2 is YFSETQ. With 2 bases removed from V and 0 bases from J, the gap between germline ends came to 8 bases. The CDR3 loop spans 15 amino acids. Full variable domain (remainder filled in from reference TRBV5-1 and TRBJ2-2): KAGVTQTPRYLIKTRGQQVTLSCSPISGHRSVSWYQQTPGQGLQFLFEYFSETQRNKGNFPGRFSGRQFSNSRSEMNVSTLELGDSALYLCASSFGKANTGELFFGEGSRLTVL.

This chain links TRBV5-4 with TRBJ2-1; the D gene is possibly TRBD2 (6 bases). Trimming removed 6 bases from V and 6 bases from J, with 13 bases in between. The length of the CDR3 is 13 residues. Germline-derived CDR1 and CDR2 are SGHNT and YYREEE (reference sequence). Here the CDR3 DNA reads TGTGCCAGCATAAAGGAGGGTAGCAATGAGCAGTTCTTC. Encoded protein: CASIKEGSNEQFF.

In its sample, this clonotype was seen a few times. J is TRBJ1-6 and V is TRBV3-1; D ambiguous. Germline V CDR1 and CDR2: LGHDT, YNNKEL (reference sequence). Trimming left V 3 bases short and J 9 bases short, with 9 bases between. The CDR3 is made up of 13 amino acids. The CDR3 DNA reads as TGTGCCAGCAGCCAGTACGCGGGTTCACCCCTCCACTTT. Translating it yields CASSQYAGSPLHF.

The rearrangement links TRBV5-1 to TRBJ2-7, with 8 positions matching TRBD1. Per germline, CDR1 SGHRS and CDR2 YFSETQ. The CDR3 length is 16 residues. With 4 bases clipped from V and 3 bases from J, the junction kept 12 bases outside the gene matches. The CDR3 coding sequence is TGCGCCAGCAGCCTCGTATGGGACAGGAGGGGCTACGAGCAGTACTTC. Its protein product is CASSLVWDRRGYEQYF.

This clonotype was found many times. V and J are TRBV7-9 and TRBJ2-1; D uncertain. Between the trimmed V and J ends, which lost 8 bases and 9 bases, there was a span of 11 bases. CDR1 is SEHNR, CDR2 FQNEAQ, per germline (reference sequence). The CDR3 spans 11 residues. CDR3 protein: CASLIGSEQFF. The CDR3 nucleotides read TGTGCCAGCCTGATAGGGTCTGAGCAGTTCTTC.

This clonotype was counted at least ten times. The rearrangement uses TRBV7-6 and TRBJ2-7, with 7 nucleotides matching TRBD1. The V and J ends lost 5 bases and 0 bases, in that order; junction bases with no gene match: 7. In germline, CDR1 is SGHVS, CDR2 FNYEAQ. The CDR3 loop spans 15 amino acids. The CDR3 sequence: CASSNGTASSYEQYF. The CDR3 DNA reads as TGTGCCAGCAGCAACGGGACAGCGAGCTCCTACGAGCAGTACTTC.